The text below deals with one TCR beta chain. What it binds is unknown. Sequenced by immunoSEQ multiplex PCR; TCRdb stores in-frame clones only, minus some. The sample yields about 190,000 clones, 86% seen once. Germline CDR1 MNHEY, CDR2 SVGAGI. The CDR3 extends over 12 amino acids. V was shortened by 7 bases and J by 4 bases, with 8 bases between the two germline ends. These data originate in a study of cytomegalovirus exposure and HLA in healthy donors. General observations from the study: TCR beta chains numbering 150 to 200 were designated cytomegalovirus-associated.

This receptor was obtained from a woman aged 18 to 35 in good health and CMV-seronegative. Sequenced: PBMCs. The chain combines TRBV6-5 with TRBJ2-1; TRBD2 might be the D (6 bases). The CDR3 bases are TGTGCCAGCACTGGAGGGTACAATGAGCAGTTCTTC. Translating gives CASTGGYNEQFF.